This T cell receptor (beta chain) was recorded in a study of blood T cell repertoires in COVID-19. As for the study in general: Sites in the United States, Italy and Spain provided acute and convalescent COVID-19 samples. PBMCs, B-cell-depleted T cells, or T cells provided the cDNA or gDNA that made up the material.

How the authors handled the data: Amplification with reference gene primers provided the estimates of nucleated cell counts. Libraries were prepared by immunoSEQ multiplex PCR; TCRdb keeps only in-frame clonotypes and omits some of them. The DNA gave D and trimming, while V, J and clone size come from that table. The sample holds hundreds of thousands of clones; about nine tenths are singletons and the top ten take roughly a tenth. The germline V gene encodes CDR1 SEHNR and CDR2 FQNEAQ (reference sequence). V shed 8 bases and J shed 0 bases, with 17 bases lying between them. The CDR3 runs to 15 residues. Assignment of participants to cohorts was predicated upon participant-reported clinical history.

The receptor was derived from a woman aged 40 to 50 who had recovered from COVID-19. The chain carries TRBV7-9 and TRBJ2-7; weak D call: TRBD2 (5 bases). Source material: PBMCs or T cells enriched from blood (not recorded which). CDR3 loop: CASHAPQSGSYEQYF. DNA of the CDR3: TGTGCCAGCCATGCTCCTCAGAGCGGCTCCTACGAGCAGTACTTC.